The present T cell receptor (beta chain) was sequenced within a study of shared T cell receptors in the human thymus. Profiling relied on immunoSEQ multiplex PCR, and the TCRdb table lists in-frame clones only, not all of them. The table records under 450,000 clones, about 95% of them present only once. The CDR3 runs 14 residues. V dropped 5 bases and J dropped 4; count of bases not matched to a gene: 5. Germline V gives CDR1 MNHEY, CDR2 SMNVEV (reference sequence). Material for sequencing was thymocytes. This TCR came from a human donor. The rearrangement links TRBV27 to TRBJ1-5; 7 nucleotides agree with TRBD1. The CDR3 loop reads CASSPGTENQPQHF. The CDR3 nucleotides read TGTGCCAGCAGTCCGGGGACAGAAAATCAGCCCCAGCATTTT.